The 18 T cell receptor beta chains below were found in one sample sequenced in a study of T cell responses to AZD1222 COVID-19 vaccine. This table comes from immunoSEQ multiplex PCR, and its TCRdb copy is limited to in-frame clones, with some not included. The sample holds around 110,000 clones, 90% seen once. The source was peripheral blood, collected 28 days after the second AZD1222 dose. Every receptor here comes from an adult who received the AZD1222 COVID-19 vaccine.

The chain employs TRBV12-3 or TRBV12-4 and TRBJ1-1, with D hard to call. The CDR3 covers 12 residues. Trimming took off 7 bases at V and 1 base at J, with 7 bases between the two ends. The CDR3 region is CASTGRNTEAFF. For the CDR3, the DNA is TGTGCCAGCACTGGACGGAACACTGAAGCTTTCTTT.

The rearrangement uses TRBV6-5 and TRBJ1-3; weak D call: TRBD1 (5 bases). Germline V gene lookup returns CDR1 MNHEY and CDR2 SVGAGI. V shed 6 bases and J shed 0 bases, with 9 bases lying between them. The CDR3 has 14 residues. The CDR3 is CASSSQGSGNTIYF. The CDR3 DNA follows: TGTGCCAGCAGCTCGCAGGGCTCTGGAAACACCATATATTTT.

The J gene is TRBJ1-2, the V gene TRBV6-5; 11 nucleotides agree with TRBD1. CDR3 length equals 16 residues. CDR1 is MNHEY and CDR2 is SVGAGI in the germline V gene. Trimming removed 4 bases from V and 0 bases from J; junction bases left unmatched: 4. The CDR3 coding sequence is TGTGCCAGCAGTTCCGGGACAGGGGGAGCTAACTATGGCTACACCTTC. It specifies CASSSGTGGANYGYTF.

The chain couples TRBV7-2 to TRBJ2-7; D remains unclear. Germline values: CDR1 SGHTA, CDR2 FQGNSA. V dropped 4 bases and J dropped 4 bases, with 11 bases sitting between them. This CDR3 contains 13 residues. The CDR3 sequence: CASSSDKQYEQYF. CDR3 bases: TGTGCCAGCAGCTCCGACAAACAATACGAGCAGTACTTC.

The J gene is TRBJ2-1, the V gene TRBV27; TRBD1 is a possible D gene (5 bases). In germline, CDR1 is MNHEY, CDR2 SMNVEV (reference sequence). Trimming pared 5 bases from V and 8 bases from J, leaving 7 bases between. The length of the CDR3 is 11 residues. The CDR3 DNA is TGTGCCAGCAGTAAGGGGTATGAGCAGTTCTTC. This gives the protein CASSKGYEQFF.

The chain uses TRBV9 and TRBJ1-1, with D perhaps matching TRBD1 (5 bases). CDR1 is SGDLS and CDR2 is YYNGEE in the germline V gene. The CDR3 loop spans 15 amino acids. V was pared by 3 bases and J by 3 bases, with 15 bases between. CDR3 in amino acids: CASSATGGVHTEAFF. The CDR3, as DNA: TGTGCCAGCAGCGCCACGGGAGGGGTTCACACTGAAGCTTTCTTT.

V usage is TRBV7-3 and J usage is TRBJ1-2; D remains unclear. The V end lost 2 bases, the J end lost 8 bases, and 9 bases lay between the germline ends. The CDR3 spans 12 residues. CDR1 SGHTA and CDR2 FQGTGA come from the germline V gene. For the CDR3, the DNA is TGTGCCAGCAGCTTACCCGGGGTGGGCTACACCTTC. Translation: CASSLPGVGYTF. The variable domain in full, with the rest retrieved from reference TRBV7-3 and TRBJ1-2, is GAGVSQTPSNKVTEKGKYVELRCDPISGHTALYWYRQSLGQGPEFLIYFQGTGAADDSGLPNDRFFAVRPEGSVSTLKIQRTERGDSAVYLCASSLPGVGYTFGSGTRLTVV.

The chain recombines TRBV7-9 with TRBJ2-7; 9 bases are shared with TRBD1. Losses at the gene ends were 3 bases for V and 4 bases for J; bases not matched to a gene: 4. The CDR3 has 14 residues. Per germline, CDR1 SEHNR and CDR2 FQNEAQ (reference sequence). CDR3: CASSFGQGLYEQYF. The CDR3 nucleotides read TGTGCCAGCAGCTTCGGACAGGGGTTATACGAGCAGTACTTC. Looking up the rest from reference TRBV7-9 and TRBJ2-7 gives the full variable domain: DTGVSQNPRHKITKRGQNVTFRCDPISEHNRLYWYRQTLGQGPEFLTYFQNEAQLEKSRLLSDRFSAERPKGSFSTLEIQRTEQGDSAMYLCASSFGQGLYEQYFGPGTRLTVT.

The chain's CDR3 is CASVAAAGSNTGELFF. CDR3 nucleotides: TGTGCCAGCGTCGCGGCGGCAGGGTCGAACACCGGGGAGCTGTTTTTT. The chain combines TRBV2 with TRBJ2-2, with D tentatively TRBD1 (5 bases). Per germline, CDR1 SNHLY and CDR2 FYNNEI. V lost 8 bases and J 0 bases, leaving 16 bases between the germline ends. This CDR3 contains 16 residues.

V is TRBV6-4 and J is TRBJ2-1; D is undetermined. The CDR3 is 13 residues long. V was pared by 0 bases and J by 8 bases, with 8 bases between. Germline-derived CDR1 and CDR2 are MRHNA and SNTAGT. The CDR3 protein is CASSDSKAHEQFF. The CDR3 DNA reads TGTGCCAGCAGTGACTCGAAAGCCCATGAGCAGTTCTTC.

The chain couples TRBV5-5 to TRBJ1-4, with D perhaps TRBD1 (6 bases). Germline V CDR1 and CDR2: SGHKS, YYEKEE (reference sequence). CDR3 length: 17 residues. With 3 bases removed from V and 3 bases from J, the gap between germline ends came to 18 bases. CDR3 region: CASSSRGGSSSNEKLFF. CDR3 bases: TGTGCCAGCAGCTCTCGAGGGGGGAGCTCCTCTAATGAAAAACTGTTTTTT.

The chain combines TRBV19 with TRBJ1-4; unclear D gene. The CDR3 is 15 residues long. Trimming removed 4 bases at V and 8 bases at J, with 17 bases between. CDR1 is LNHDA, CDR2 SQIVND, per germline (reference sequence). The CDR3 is CASSNLVASREKLFF. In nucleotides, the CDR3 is TGTGCCAGTAGTAACCTTGTCGCGAGTAGGGAAAAACTGTTTTTT.

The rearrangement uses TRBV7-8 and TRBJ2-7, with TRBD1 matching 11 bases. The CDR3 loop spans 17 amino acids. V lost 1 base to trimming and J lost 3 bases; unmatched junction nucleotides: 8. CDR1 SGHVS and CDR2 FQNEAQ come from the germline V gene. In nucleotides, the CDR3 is TGTGCCAGCAGCTTAGAATTGGGGACAGGGGGAGTCTACGAGCAGTACTTC. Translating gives CASSLELGTGGVYEQYF. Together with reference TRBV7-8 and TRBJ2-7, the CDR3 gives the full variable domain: GAGVSQSPRYKVAKRGQDVALRCDPISGHVSLFWYQQALGQGPEFLTYFQNEAQLDKSGLPSDRFFAERPEGSVSTLKIQRTQQEDSAVYLCASSLELGTGGVYEQYFGPGTRLTVT.

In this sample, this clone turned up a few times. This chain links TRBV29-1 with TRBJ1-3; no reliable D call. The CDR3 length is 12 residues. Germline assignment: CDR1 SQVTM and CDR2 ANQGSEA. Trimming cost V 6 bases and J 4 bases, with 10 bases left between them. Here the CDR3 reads CSVRTVGNTIYF. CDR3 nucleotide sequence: TGCAGCGTCCGGACGGTAGGAAACACCATATATTTT.

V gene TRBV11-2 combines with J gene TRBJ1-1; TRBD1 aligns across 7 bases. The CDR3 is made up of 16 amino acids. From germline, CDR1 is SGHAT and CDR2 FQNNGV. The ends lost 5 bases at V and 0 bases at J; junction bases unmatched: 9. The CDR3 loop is CASSPRDSSMNTEAFF. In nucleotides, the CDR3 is TGTGCCAGCAGCCCTCGGGACAGCTCCATGAACACTGAAGCTTTCTTT.

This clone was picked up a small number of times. The chain's CDR3 is CASSLLAGGTDTQYF. The CDR3 DNA reads TGTGCCAGTAGCCTTCTAGCGGGAGGCACAGATACGCAGTATTTT. The chain is built from TRBV19 and TRBJ2-3; 10 bases fit TRBD2. This CDR3 spans 15 amino acids. Trimming cost V 6 bases and J 1 base; bases outside gene matches: 4. Germline values: CDR1 LNHDA, CDR2 SQIVND (reference sequence).

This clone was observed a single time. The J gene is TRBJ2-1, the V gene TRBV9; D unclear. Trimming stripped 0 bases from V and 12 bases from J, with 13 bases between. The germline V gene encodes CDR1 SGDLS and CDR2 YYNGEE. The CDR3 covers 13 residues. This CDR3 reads CASSVESGMSQFF. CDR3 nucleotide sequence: TGTGCCAGCAGCGTAGAATCAGGTATGTCGCAGTTCTTC.

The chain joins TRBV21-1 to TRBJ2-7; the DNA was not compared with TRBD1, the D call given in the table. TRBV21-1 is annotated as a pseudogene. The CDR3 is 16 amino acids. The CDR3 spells CASSKLDRRITYEQYF. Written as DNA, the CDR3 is TGTGCCAGCAGCAAACTGGACAGGCGGATTACCTACGAGCAGTACTTC.